A single sample gave rise to the 21 T cell receptor beta chains below, sequenced in a study of blood T cell repertoires in COVID-19. Assay used: immunoSEQ multiplex PCR; TCRdb lists only in-frame clones, some missing. The profile shows fewer than 200,000 clones, about 88% of them singletons. Material: PBMCs or T cells enriched from blood (not recorded which). The receptors derive from a woman in her forties in a cohort exposed to, infected with or recovered from COVID-19 (not recorded which).

The rearrangement joins TRBV9 to TRBJ2-2; 13 nucleotides match TRBD2. J was trimmed by 4 bases and V by 3 bases; bases with no gene match: 3. The CDR3 runs to 16 residues. CDR1 and CDR2 (germline): SGDLS, YYNGEE. CDR3 protein: CASSATSGRSTGELFF. The CDR3 nucleotides are TGTGCCAGCAGCGCGACTAGCGGGAGGAGCACCGGGGAGCTGTTTTTT.

The CDR3 bases are TGTGCCAGCAGCTTAGGACAGGGATGGAGCAATCAGCCCCAGCATTTT. Its protein product is CASSLGQGWSNQPQHF. The chain employs TRBV7-8 and TRBJ1-5; TRBD1 aligns across 7 bases. The trim removed 1 base at V and 1 base at J, leaving 4 bases unmatched. Germline V gives CDR1 SGHVS, CDR2 FQNEAQ. The CDR3 totals 16 residues.

V gene TRBV24-1 combines with J gene TRBJ2-1; D gene uncertain. V was shortened by 5 bases and J by 0 bases, with 13 bases between the two germline ends. CDR1 KGHDR and CDR2 SFDVKD come from the germline V gene. The CDR3 is 16 amino acids. The DNA for the CDR3 is TGTGCCACCAGTGGTTCGCAGTCCTCCTCCTACAATGAGCAGTTCTTC. Residues: CATSGSQSSSYNEQFF.

V gene TRBV11-3 combines with J gene TRBJ1-2; tentatively, D is TRBD1 (5 bases). This CDR3 spans 14 amino acids. V gave up 4 bases and J gave up 8 bases, with 17 bases separating them. CDR1 is SGHNT, CDR2 YENEEA, per germline. CDR3 sequence: CASSSEGEVRGYTF. The CDR3, as DNA: TGTGCCAGCAGCTCCGAAGGGGAAGTGAGGGGCTACACCTTC.

This rearrangement joins TRBV18 to TRBJ2-3, with 9 nucleotides matching TRBD2. Germline CDR1 is KGHSH and CDR2 is LQKENI. The CDR3 consists of 16 residues. The V segment lost 3 bases and the J segment 2 bases; nucleotides outside the gene matches: 6. The CDR3 sequence is CASSPWTSVDTDTQYF. CDR3 bases: TGTGCCAGCTCACCTTGGACTAGCGTCGACACAGATACGCAGTATTTT. Drawing the rest from reference TRBV18 and TRBJ2-3, the complete variable domain is NAGVMQNPRHLVRRRGQEARLRCSPMKGHSHVYWYRQLPEEGLKFMVYLQKENIIDESGMPKERFSAEFPKEGPSILRIQQVVRGDSAAYFCASSPWTSVDTDTQYFGPGTRLTVL.

To note about this clone: The identical CDR3 is also encoded by other nucleotide sequences in the sample. The chain joins TRBV5-1 to TRBJ1-5; D is ambiguous. The CDR3 contains 14 residues. Germline V gene sequence: CDR1 SGHRS, CDR2 YFSETQ. Trimming removed 0 bases from V and 1 base from J, with 5 bases in between. CDR3 protein: CASSLDGSNQPQHF. The CDR3 DNA reads as TGCGCCAGCAGCTTGGATGGCAGCAATCAGCCCCAGCATTTT.

The rearrangement links TRBV7-9 to TRBJ2-7; 8 nucleotides align to TRBD1. CDR1 SEHNR and CDR2 FQNEAQ come from the germline V gene (reference sequence). With 4 bases clipped from V and 0 bases from J, the junction kept 5 bases outside the gene matches. The CDR3 extends over 15 amino acids. The CDR3 loop reads CASSSGGSTSYEQYF. CDR3 DNA: TGTGCCAGCAGCTCAGGGGGCAGTACCTCCTACGAGCAGTACTTC.

The V and J genes are TRBV7-2 and TRBJ2-1; D call uncertain. Trimming cost V 5 bases and J 3 bases, with 14 bases left between them. The CDR3 runs to 15 residues. From germline, CDR1 is SGHTA and CDR2 FQGNSA. In DNA, the CDR3 is TGTGCCAGCAGCGCCCAACTCGAACGCTACAATGAGCAGTTCTTC. Its translation: CASSAQLERYNEQFF.

This chain uses TRBV6-5 with TRBJ1-2; TRBD1 matches at 7 bases. Unmatched junction bases numbered 8, after V lost 5 bases and J lost 8 bases. CDR1 and CDR2 (germline): MNHEY, SVGAGI. The CDR3 sequence is 13 residues long. The CDR3 loop reads CASSRQGGRGYTF. The CDR3 coding sequence is TGTGCCAGCAGTAGACAGGGAGGTAGAGGCTACACCTTC.

CDR3 loop: CSASVPLIQGNEQFF. In DNA form, the CDR3 reads TGCAGTGCTAGTGTACCCCTCATACAGGGCAATGAGCAGTTCTTC. The chain links TRBV20-1 to TRBJ2-1; D is possibly TRBD1 (6 bases). The V end lost 3 bases, the J end lost 6 bases, and 18 bases lay between the germline ends. CDR3 length equals 15 residues. CDR1 is DFQATT, CDR2 SNEGSKA, per germline (reference sequence).

The gene calls are TRBV7-9 and TRBJ2-7; TRBD1 aligns across 8 bases. After removal of 5 bases from V and 0 bases from J, the junction contained 6 bases not matched to a gene. The germline V gene encodes CDR1 SEHNR and CDR2 FQNEAQ (reference sequence). The CDR3 loop spans 15 amino acids. CDR3 loop: CASSPPDRDSYEQYF. Here the CDR3 DNA reads TGTGCCAGCAGCCCGCCGGACAGGGACTCCTACGAGCAGTACTTC.

The chain is built from TRBV18 and TRBJ2-5; no clear D. The CDR3 covers 12 residues. CDR1 and CDR2 from the germline V gene are KGHSH and LQKENI. V was pared by 2 bases and J by 5 bases, with 6 bases between. CDR3 DNA sequence: TGTGCCAGCTCACCATCCTACGAGACCCAGTACTTC. Residues: CASSPSYETQYF. The full variable domain, rest sourced from reference TRBV18 and TRBJ2-5, is NAGVMQNPRHLVRRRGQEARLRCSPMKGHSHVYWYRQLPEEGLKFMVYLQKENIIDESGMPKERFSAEFPKEGPSILRIQQVVRGDSAAYFCASSPSYETQYFGPGTRLLVL.

The chain employs TRBV3-1 (or the pseudogene TRBV3-2) and TRBJ1-5, with TRBD1 identical over 8 bases. V shed 5 bases, J shed 7 bases, and the junction held 4 bases outside the gene matches. Germline-derived CDR1 and CDR2 are LGHDT and YNNKEL (reference sequence). CDR3 length: 13 residues. Here the CDR3 reads CASSDRGYQPQHF. The CDR3 DNA follows: TGTGCCAGCAGCGACAGGGGATACCAGCCCCAGCATTTT.

This clone was recorded only once. The V call is TRBV7-9, the J call TRBJ1-4, with a tentative D call TRBD1 (6 bases). V lost 4 bases, J lost 5 bases, and 17 bases lay in between. This CDR3 spans 16 amino acids. Per the germline V gene, CDR1 is SEHNR and CDR2 is FQNEAQ (reference sequence). DNA of the CDR3: TGTGCCAGCAGCTCCCGGGGGGGGGCGAAAAATGAAAAACTGTTTTTT. Protein product: CASSSRGGAKNEKLFF.

This clone has more than one count but fewer than ten. The V and J genes are TRBV5-1 and TRBJ2-5; D remains unclear. The germline CDR1 and CDR2 sequences are SGHRS and YFSETQ. CDR3 length: 13 residues. V lost 0 bases, J lost 5 bases, and 8 bases lay in between. The CDR3 sequence is CASSLGPRETQYF. CDR3 DNA: TGCGCCAGCAGCTTGGGCCCCAGGGAGACCCAGTACTTC.

V and J are TRBV28 and TRBJ2-1, with D possibly matching TRBD1 (6 bases). V was clipped by 5 bases and J by 2 bases, with 13 bases between them. This CDR3 has 15 amino acids. Germline-derived CDR1 and CDR2 are MDHEN and SYDVKM. The chain's CDR3 is CASSIGNRAYNEQFF. The CDR3 nucleotides are TGTGCCAGCAGTATCGGGAACAGGGCCTACAATGAGCAGTTCTTC.

The V call is TRBV19, the J call TRBJ1-4; D unclear. Trimming removed 2 bases from V and 8 bases from J, with 12 bases in between. The germline V gene encodes CDR1 LNHDA and CDR2 SQIVND (reference sequence). The CDR3 has 14 amino acids. The CDR3 DNA follows: TGTGCCAGTAGTATATTGGCCTTCGGGGAAAAACTGTTTTTT. It yields the protein CASSILAFGEKLFF.

This clone was seen once. V gene TRBV6-4 combines with J gene TRBJ2-7; 7 bases map to TRBD2. The CDR3 totals 18 residues. Germline CDR1 MRHNA, CDR2 SNTAGT. V trimming: 5 bases; J trimming: 3 bases; junction bases outside the gene matches: 19. The CDR3 protein is CASSPPGLGREGYYEQYF. As DNA, the CDR3 is TGTGCCAGCAGTCCACCCGGTTTAGGCAGGGAGGGGTACTACGAGCAGTACTTC.

The V call is TRBV4-1, the J call TRBJ1-4, with D unresolved. The CDR3 is 14 residues long. Germline loops: CDR1 MGHRA, CDR2 YSYEKL. V lost 3 bases, J lost 4 bases, and 9 bases lay in between. CDR3: CASSHGGFNEKLFF. The CDR3 DNA reads as TGCGCCAGCAGCCACGGAGGGTTTAATGAAAAACTGTTTTTT.

The chain uses TRBV28 and TRBJ1-5; D not certain. The V and J ends lost 3 bases and 4 bases respectively, with 7 bases between them. The CDR3 extends over 13 amino acids. The germline V gene has CDR1 MDHEN and CDR2 SYDVKM. The CDR3 DNA reads TGTGCCAGCAGTTTCCTTAAAAATCAGCCCCAGCATTTT. It codes for CASSFLKNQPQHF.

This chain links TRBV18 with TRBJ1-4; 9 nucleotides align to TRBD1. V shed 0 bases and J 3 bases; nucleotides not matched to a gene: 5. The germline V gene has CDR1 KGHSH and CDR2 LQKENI. This CDR3 has 17 amino acids. The CDR3 reads CASSPPGQGFPNEKLFF. Here the CDR3 DNA reads TGTGCCAGCTCACCACCGGGACAGGGTTTCCCTAATGAAAAACTGTTTTTT.